Below are 30 T cell receptor beta chains sequenced from a single sample in a study of T cell responses to AZD1222 COVID-19 vaccine. Only in-frame clones appear in the TCRdb table, and some are missing; sequencing was by immunoSEQ multiplex PCR. The sample has 150,000 or so clones, around 89% seen once. Specimen: peripheral blood, collected on day 0 of AZD1222 vaccination. The origin of the receptors is an adult in good health.

This clone was detected a few times. V gene TRBV4-2 combines with J gene TRBJ2-3; D is ambiguous. The CDR3 has 14 amino acids. Germline-derived CDR1 and CDR2 are LGHNA and YNFKEQ. V gave up 0 bases and J gave up 0 bases, with 4 bases separating them. The CDR3 protein is CASSQDPSTDTQYF. CDR3 in DNA: TGTGCCAGCAGCCAAGACCCTAGCACAGATACGCAGTATTTT.

The genes are TRBV5-1 and TRBJ2-1; perhaps D is TRBD1 or TRBD2 (6 bases each). V lost 3 bases, J lost 2 bases, and 15 bases lay in between. This CDR3 has 16 amino acids. Germline loops: CDR1 SGHRS, CDR2 YFSETQ. The CDR3 nucleotides read TGCGCCAGCAGCTCGAACGGGGGCCTCACCTACAATGAGCAGTTCTTC. It is translated as CASSSNGGLTYNEQFF.

This chain connects TRBV5-1 to TRBJ2-5; 9 bases line up with TRBD2. CDR1 is SGHRS, CDR2 YFSETQ, per germline. The length of the CDR3 is 15 residues. Germline trimming cut 4 bases from V and 4 bases from J; bases unmatched to any gene: 8. CDR3 in amino acids: CASSRGAGGTETQYF. The CDR3 DNA sequence: TGCGCCAGCAGCCGCGGGGCGGGGGGGACAGAGACCCAGTACTTC.

The chain is built from TRBV6-5 and TRBJ2-3; no firm D call. CDR1 and CDR2 (germline): MNHEY, SVGAGI. With 2 bases removed from V and 6 bases from J, the gap between germline ends came to 9 bases. This CDR3 has 13 amino acids. The CDR3 DNA follows: TGTGCCAGCAGTTACACGATGGCGGATACGCAGTATTTT. This sequence encodes CASSYTMADTQYF.

The V gene is TRBV25-1, the J gene TRBJ2-2; TRBD2 agrees at 8 bases. The trim removed 7 bases at V and 5 bases at J, leaving 6 bases unmatched. This CDR3 is 14 amino acids long. The germline V gene has CDR1 MGHDK and CDR2 SYGVNS. The CDR3 DNA follows: TGTGCCAGCAAGCATCCTAGCGGGACCGGGGAGCTGTTTTTT. It yields the protein CASKHPSGTGELFF.

V and J are TRBV28 and TRBJ1-2; TRBD1 might be the D (5 bases). The CDR3 has 15 amino acids. V was pared by 3 bases and J by 7 bases, with 18 bases between. The germline V gene has CDR1 MDHEN and CDR2 SYDVKM. The CDR3 is CASSFLDRDRLGYTF. The CDR3 coding sequence is TGTGCCAGCAGTTTTTTGGACCGGGACCGTCTTGGCTACACCTTC.

The CDR3 is CASSPGQGESGYTF. As DNA, the CDR3 is TGTGCCAGCAGTCCGGGACAGGGGGAATCTGGCTACACCTTC. This rearrangement joins TRBV7-2 to TRBJ1-2; 11 bases agree with TRBD1. Germline V lookup: CDR1 SGHTA, CDR2 FQGNSA. Germline trimming cut 6 bases from V and 7 bases from J; bases unmatched to any gene: 7. The CDR3 is made up of 14 amino acids.

V and J are TRBV4-2 and TRBJ2-5; 10 nucleotides agree with TRBD1. The germline gives CDR1 LGHNA, CDR2 YNFKEQ. V shed 3 bases, J shed 4 bases, and the junction held 8 bases outside the gene matches. The CDR3 totals 16 residues. CDR3 in amino acids: CASSQTGTGVGETQYF. In DNA, the CDR3 is TGTGCCAGCAGCCAGACCGGGACAGGGGTCGGAGAGACCCAGTACTTC.

The chain couples TRBV5-8 to TRBJ2-4; D is perhaps TRBD1 (6 bases). V gave up 5 bases and J gave up 2 bases, with 11 bases separating them. Looked up from germline, CDR1 is SGHTS and CDR2 is YDEGEE. CDR3 size: 14 residues. In DNA form, the CDR3 reads TGTGCCAGCAGAGAAACAGGGACCAAAAACATTCAGTACTTC. Protein: CASRETGTKNIQYF.

This clone has only a few counts. The chain has TRBV6-2 or TRBV6-3 and TRBJ1-1; 7 nucleotides match TRBD1. The CDR3 has 14 residues. J lost 11 bases, V lost 6 bases, and 15 bases had no gene match. Per germline, CDR1 MNHEY and CDR2 SVGEGT. CDR3 nucleotides: TGTGCCAGCAGCTCCTCCCTAGGGGGCGGTGCGGCTTTCTTT. Residues: CASSSSLGGGAAFF.

This chain connects TRBV29-1 to TRBJ1-2; D remains ambiguous. CDR1 and CDR2 (germline): SQVTM, ANQGSEA. Deletions cut 4 bases from V and 4 bases from J, with 7 bases between. The CDR3 extends over 11 amino acids. The CDR3 protein is CSVAWGYGYTF. CDR3 DNA sequence: TGCAGCGTTGCATGGGGCTATGGCTACACCTTC.

The chain carries TRBV25-1 and TRBJ1-3, with D perhaps TRBD1 (5 bases). The CDR3 contains 13 residues. CDR1 and CDR2 from the germline V gene are MGHDK and SYGVNS. Trimming took 6 bases from V and 3 from J, leaving 9 bases between them. CDR3 loop: CASSRVDGNTIYF. The DNA of the CDR3 is TGTGCCAGCAGCAGGGTTGATGGAAACACCATATATTTT.

The V call is TRBV7-9, the J call TRBJ1-5; D unresolved. Trimming cost V 3 bases and J 6 bases, with 6 bases left between them. The V gene's germline CDR1 is SEHNR and CDR2 FQNEAQ (reference sequence). This CDR3 comprises 12 residues. In DNA, the CDR3 is TGTGCCAGCAGCTTTGACTCTCAGCCCCAGCATTTT. Amino acid sequence: CASSFDSQPQHF.

This clone was seen once. The V gene is TRBV3-1 (or the pseudogene TRBV3-2), the J gene TRBJ1-5, with a possible D match to TRBD1 (5 bases). Germline V gene data show CDR1 as LGHDT and CDR2 as YNNKEL (reference sequence). V was clipped by 10 bases and J by 0 bases, with 13 bases between them. The CDR3 covers 14 residues. In DNA, the CDR3 is TGTGCCACTCCCCAGGGTTATAGCAATCAGCCCCAGCATTTT. Translating it yields CATPQGYSNQPQHF.

The chain employs TRBV28 and TRBJ1-5, with 7 bases matching TRBD1. Germline V gene data show CDR1 as MDHEN and CDR2 as SYDVKM. The length of the CDR3 is 13 residues. Germline trimming cut 10 bases from V and 6 bases from J; bases unmatched to any gene: 9. The CDR3 protein is CAIQTGLGQPQHF. Here the CDR3 DNA reads TGTGCCATCCAGACAGGGCTGGGTCAGCCCCAGCATTTT. Combining the CDR3 with reference TRBV28 and TRBJ1-5 gives the whole variable domain DVKVTQSSRYLVKRTGEKVFLECVQDMDHENMFWYRQDPGLGLRLIYFSYDVKMKEKGDIPEGYSVSREKKERFSLILESASTNQTSMYLCAIQTGLGQPQHFGDGTRLSIL.

V usage is TRBV21-1 and J usage is TRBJ1-2; the DNA was not used to check the table's D call, TRBD1. TRBV21-1 is annotated as a pseudogene. CDR3 size: 15 residues. Written as DNA, the CDR3 is TGTGCCAGCAGCCTACCGCACAGGGGGCAGAGGGGCTACACCTTC. It translates to CASSLPHRGQRGYTF.

This chain uses TRBV2 with TRBJ2-1; 12 positions agree with TRBD2. The V gene's germline CDR1 is SNHLY and CDR2 FYNNEI. Trimming at V came to 6 bases and at J to 9 bases, leaving 3 bases not matched to a gene. The CDR3 is made up of 13 amino acids. CDR3 bases: TGTGCCAGCAGGCCGGGACTAGCGGGTGAGCAGTTCTTC. This gives the protein CASRPGLAGEQFF.

Written as DNA, the CDR3 is TGTGCCAGTAGTAGACAGGGCGGCACTGAAGCTTTCTTT. Amino acid sequence: CASSRQGGTEAFF. The V gene is TRBV19, the J gene TRBJ1-1; 7 nucleotides line up with TRBD1. The CDR3 length is 13 residues. After removal of 4 bases from V and 4 bases from J, the junction contained 3 bases not matched to a gene. Germline V CDR1 and CDR2: LNHDA, SQIVND (reference sequence). Supplemented by reference TRBV19 and TRBJ1-1, the full variable domain reads DGGITQSPKYLFRKEGQNVTLSCEQNLNHDAMYWYRQDPGQGLRLIYYSQIVNDFQKGDIAEGYSVSREKKESFPLTVTSAQKNPTAFYLCASSRQGGTEAFFGQGTRLTVV.

The chain carries TRBV11-2 and TRBJ2-3; no clear D. V lost 5 bases, J lost 2 bases, and 8 bases lay in between. The V gene's germline CDR1 is SGHAT and CDR2 FQNNGV. This CDR3 is built from 13 residues. The CDR3 region is CASSLDHTDTQYF. The CDR3 nucleotides read TGTGCCAGCAGCCTGGACCACACAGATACGCAGTATTTT.

The chain employs TRBV7-6 and TRBJ2-2; TRBD2 might be the D (5 bases). Germline CDR1 is SGHVS and CDR2 is FNYEAQ. The CDR3 contains 16 residues. The ends were cut back, 2 bases at V and 0 bases at J, with 10 bases in the middle. The CDR3 sequence: CASSLFSGTNTGELFF. CDR3 nucleotides: TGTGCCAGCAGCTTATTCAGCGGAACGAACACCGGGGAGCTGTTTTTT.

The chain has TRBV5-4 and TRBJ2-4, with 11 bases matching TRBD1. The V and J ends lost 3 bases and 0 bases, in that order; junction bases with no gene match: 8. This CDR3 contains 18 residues. CDR1 is SGHNT, CDR2 YYREEE, per germline (reference sequence). In nucleotides, the CDR3 is TGTGCCAGCAGCTCCGGACAGGGGGCCCCTCTAGCCAAAAACATTCAGTACTTC. As protein: CASSSGQGAPLAKNIQYF.

The V and J genes are TRBV28 and TRBJ2-5, with 10 positions matching TRBD2. Germline CDR1 reads MDHEN; CDR2 reads SYDVKM. J gave up 3 bases and V 7 bases, and 8 bases lay outside the gene matches. The CDR3 has 15 residues. CDR3 sequence reads: CASTSPSGGKETQYF. Here the CDR3 DNA reads TGTGCCAGCACCTCTCCTAGCGGGGGAAAAGAGACCCAGTACTTC.

J is TRBJ1-4 and V is TRBV4-3, with D unresolved. The germline CDR1 and CDR2 sequences are LGHNA and YSLEER. With 0 bases removed from V and 2 bases from J, the gap between germline ends came to 16 bases. The length of the CDR3 is 18 residues. This CDR3 is CASSQEMGSLLTNEKLFF. DNA for the CDR3: TGCGCCAGCAGCCAAGAAATGGGTTCGCTACTGACTAATGAAAAACTGTTTTTT.

The genes are TRBV7-3 and TRBJ2-3; 11 bases fit TRBD2. The length of the CDR3 is 16 residues. In germline, CDR1 is SGHTA, CDR2 FQGTGA. Germline trimming cut 0 bases from V and 6 bases from J; bases unmatched to any gene: 5. CDR3 sequence reads: CASSLTSGGAADTQYF. In DNA, the CDR3 is TGTGCCAGCAGCTTAACTAGCGGGGGGGCCGCGGATACGCAGTATTTT.

This chain uses TRBV5-6 with TRBJ2-5, with 9 bases that match TRBD1. V was clipped by 2 bases and J by 1 base; unmatched bases: 6. Germline V gene sequence: CDR1 SGHDT, CDR2 YYEEEE. This CDR3 has 16 residues. The CDR3: CASSFYGTGRQETQYF. The CDR3 nucleotides are TGTGCCAGCAGCTTTTACGGGACAGGGCGCCAAGAGACCCAGTACTTC.

The V and J genes are TRBV19 and TRBJ2-7; 7 bases match TRBD2. The V segment lost 4 bases and the J segment 2 bases; nucleotides outside the gene matches: 5. The CDR3 has 14 amino acids. The germline CDR1 and CDR2 sequences are LNHDA and SQIVND (reference sequence). DNA of the CDR3: TGTGCCAGTAGTACCGGGGGGATGCCCTACGAGCAGTACTTC. Translating gives CASSTGGMPYEQYF.

The chain couples TRBV7-2 to TRBJ2-4; D not resolved. Per germline, CDR1 SGHTA and CDR2 FQGNSA. The CDR3 consists of 14 residues. V was cut by 5 bases and J by 3 bases, with 11 bases left in between. The CDR3 region is CASSPSGDKNIQYF. The CDR3 DNA reads TGTGCCAGCAGCCCCTCTGGGGACAAAAACATTCAGTACTTC.

The V call is TRBV18, the J call TRBJ2-3; tentatively, D is TRBD2 (6 bases). The V end was cut by 3 bases, the J end by 10 bases, with 20 bases between. The CDR3 spans 15 residues. The germline V gene has CDR1 KGHSH and CDR2 LQKENI. CDR3 in amino acids: CASSPSIGRLAPQYF. CDR3 bases: TGTGCCAGCTCACCCAGCATAGGCCGGCTAGCGCCGCAGTATTTT.

The rearrangement joins TRBV29-1 to TRBJ2-7; 14 bases fit TRBD2. Germline V gives CDR1 SQVTM, CDR2 ANQGSEA. The junction had 6 bases not matched to a gene; V was cut back by 4 bases and J by 7 bases. CDR3 size: 14 residues. The CDR3 DNA is TGCAGCGTTGGACTAGCGGGGGGGCCGGGAGAGCAGTACTTC. Residues: CSVGLAGGPGEQYF.

The chain has TRBV5-1 and TRBJ2-4; TRBD1 matches at 10 bases. The CDR3 totals 18 residues. CDR1 is SGHRS, CDR2 YFSETQ, per germline. V lost 0 bases, J lost 1 base, and 7 bases stayed unmatched. The CDR3 DNA is TGCGCCAGCAGCTTGGGACGACAGGGGGCAGGGGCCAAAAACATTCAGTACTTC. Protein product: CASSLGRQGAGAKNIQYF.